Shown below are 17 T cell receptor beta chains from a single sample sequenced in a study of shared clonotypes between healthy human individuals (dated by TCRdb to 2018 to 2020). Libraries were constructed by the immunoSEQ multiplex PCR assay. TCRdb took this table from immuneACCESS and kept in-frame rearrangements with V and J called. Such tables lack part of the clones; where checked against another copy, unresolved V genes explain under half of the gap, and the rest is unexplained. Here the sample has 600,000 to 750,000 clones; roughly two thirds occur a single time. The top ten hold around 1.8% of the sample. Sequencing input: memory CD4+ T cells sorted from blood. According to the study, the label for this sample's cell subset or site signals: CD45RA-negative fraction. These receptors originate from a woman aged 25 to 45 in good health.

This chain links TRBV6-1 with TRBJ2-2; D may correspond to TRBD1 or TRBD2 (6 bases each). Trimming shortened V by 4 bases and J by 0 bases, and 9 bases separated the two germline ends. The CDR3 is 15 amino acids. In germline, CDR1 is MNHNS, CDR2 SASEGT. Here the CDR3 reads CASSVGGANTGELFF. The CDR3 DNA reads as TGTGCCAGCAGTGTCGGGGGCGCGAACACCGGGGAGCTGTTTTTT.

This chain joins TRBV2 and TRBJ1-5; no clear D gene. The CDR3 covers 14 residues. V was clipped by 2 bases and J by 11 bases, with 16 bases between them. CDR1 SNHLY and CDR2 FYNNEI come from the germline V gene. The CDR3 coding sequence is TGTGCCAGCAGTGAATGGTTCCTCTCGGTGTCCCAGCATTTT. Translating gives CASSEWFLSVSQHF.

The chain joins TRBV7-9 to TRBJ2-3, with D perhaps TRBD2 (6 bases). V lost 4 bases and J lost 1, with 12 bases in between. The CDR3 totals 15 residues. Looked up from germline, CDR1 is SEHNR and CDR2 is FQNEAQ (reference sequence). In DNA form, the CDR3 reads TGTGCCAGCAGCTCCCGGGAGTTTCGCACAGATACGCAGTATTTT. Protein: CASSSREFRTDTQYF.

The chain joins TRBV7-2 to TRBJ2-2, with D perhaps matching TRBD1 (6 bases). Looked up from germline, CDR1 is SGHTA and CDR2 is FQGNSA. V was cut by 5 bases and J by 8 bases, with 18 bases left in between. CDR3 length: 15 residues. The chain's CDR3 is CASSHSVQGSGELFF. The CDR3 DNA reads TGTGCCAGCAGCCATTCAGTCCAGGGGTCGGGGGAGCTGTTTTTT.

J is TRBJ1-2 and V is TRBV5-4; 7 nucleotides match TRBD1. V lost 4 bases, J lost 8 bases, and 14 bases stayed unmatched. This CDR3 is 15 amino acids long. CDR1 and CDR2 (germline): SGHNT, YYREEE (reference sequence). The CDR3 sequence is CASSQGWRGRMGYTF. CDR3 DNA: TGTGCCAGCAGCCAAGGATGGAGGGGGCGTATGGGCTACACCTTC.

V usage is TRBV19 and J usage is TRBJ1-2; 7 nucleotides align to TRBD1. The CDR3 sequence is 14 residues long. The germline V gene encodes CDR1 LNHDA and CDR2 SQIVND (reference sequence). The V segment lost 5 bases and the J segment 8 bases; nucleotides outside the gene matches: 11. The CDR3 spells CASSPARGPGGYTF. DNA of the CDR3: TGTGCCAGTAGTCCCGCGAGGGGGCCCGGCGGCTACACCTTC.

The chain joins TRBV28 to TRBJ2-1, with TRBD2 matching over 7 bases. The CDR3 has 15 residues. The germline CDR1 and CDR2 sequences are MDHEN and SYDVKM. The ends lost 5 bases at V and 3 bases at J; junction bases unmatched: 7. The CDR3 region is CASSPGGRDYNEQFF. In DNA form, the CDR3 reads TGTGCCAGCAGTCCGGGCGGGAGAGACTACAATGAGCAGTTCTTC. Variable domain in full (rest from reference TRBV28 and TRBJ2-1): DVKVTQSSRYLVKRTGEKVFLECVQDMDHENMFWYRQDPGLGLRLIYFSYDVKMKEKGDIPEGYSVSREKKERFSLILESASTNQTSMYLCASSPGGRDYNEQFFGPGTRLTVL.

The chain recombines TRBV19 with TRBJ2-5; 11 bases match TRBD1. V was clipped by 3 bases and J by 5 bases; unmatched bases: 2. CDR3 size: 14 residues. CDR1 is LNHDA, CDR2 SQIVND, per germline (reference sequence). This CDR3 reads CASSMDRGRETQYF. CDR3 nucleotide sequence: TGTGCCAGTAGTATGGACAGGGGGCGGGAGACCCAGTACTTC.

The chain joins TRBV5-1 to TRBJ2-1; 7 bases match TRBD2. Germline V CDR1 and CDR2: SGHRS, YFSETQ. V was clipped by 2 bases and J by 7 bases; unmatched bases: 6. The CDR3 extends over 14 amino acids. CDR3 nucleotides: TGCGCCAGCAGCTTCCGTGAGGGAGGGAATGAGCAGTTCTTC. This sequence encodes CASSFREGGNEQFF.

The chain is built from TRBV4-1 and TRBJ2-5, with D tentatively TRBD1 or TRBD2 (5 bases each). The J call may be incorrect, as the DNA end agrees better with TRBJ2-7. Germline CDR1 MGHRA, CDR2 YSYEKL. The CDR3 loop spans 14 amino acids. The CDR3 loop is CASSPTGTIHEQYF. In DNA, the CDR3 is TGCGCCAGCAGCCCTACCGGGACGATACACGAGCAGTACTTC.

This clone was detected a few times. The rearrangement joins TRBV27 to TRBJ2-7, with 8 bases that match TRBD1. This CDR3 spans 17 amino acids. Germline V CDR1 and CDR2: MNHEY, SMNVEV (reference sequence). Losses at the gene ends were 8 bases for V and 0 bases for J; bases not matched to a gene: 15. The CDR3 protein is CASAYRTGTLSSYEQYF. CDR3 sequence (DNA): TGTGCCAGCGCCTACCGGACAGGGACATTGAGCTCCTACGAGCAGTACTTC.

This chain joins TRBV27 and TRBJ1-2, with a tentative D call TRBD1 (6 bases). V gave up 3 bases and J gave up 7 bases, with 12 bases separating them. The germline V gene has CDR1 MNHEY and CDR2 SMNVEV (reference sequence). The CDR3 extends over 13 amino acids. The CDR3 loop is CASSLGGFSGYTF. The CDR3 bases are TGTGCCAGCAGTTTGGGGGGCTTTAGTGGCTACACCTTC.

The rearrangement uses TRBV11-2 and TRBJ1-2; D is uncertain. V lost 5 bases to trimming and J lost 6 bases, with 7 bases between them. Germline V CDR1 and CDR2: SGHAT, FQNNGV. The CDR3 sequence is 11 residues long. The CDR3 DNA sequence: TGTGCCAGCAGCCCTATAAATGGCTACACCTTC. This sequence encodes CASSPINGYTF.

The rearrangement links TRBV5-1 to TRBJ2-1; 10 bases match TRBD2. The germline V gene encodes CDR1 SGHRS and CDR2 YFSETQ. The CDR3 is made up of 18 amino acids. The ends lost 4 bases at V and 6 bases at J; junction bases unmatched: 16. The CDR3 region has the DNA TGCGCCAGCAGCGCACAAGGGTTGAGCGGGAGGGGATCCAATGAGCAGTTCTTC. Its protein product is CASSAQGLSGRGSNEQFF.

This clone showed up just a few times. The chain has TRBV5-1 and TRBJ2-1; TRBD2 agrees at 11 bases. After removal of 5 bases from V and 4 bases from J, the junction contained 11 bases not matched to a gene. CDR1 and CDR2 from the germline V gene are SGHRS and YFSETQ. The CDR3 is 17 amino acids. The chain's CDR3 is CASSKAPGTSGYNEQFF. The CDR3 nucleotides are TGCGCCAGCAGTAAAGCACCCGGGACTAGCGGTTACAATGAGCAGTTCTTC.

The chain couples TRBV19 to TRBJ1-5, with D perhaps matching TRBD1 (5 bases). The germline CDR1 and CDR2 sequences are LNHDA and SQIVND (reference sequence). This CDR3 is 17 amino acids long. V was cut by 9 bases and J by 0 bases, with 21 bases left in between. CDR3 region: CASEEAKGLYSNQPQHF. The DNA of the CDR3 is TGTGCCAGCGAGGAAGCCAAGGGGTTGTATAGCAATCAGCCCCAGCATTTT.

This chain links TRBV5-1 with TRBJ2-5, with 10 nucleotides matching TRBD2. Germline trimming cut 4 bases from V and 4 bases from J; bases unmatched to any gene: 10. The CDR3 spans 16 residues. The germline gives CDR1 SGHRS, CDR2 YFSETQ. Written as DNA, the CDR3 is TGCGCCAGCAGCCCCTCCCCCAGGACTAGCGGAGAGACCCAGTACTTC. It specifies CASSPSPRTSGETQYF.